Sequencing of this T cell receptor (beta chain) was carried out in a study of read filtering for tumor transcriptome and immune sequencing. Study in general: DNase treatment preceded whole-transcriptome library preparation. IR-seq gave about 3.5 to 10.27 million TCR reads per sample; RNA-seq gave roughly 80 to 1,300.

The germline V gene encodes CDR1 SGHNT and CDR2 YYREEE (reference sequence). This CDR3 has 12 residues. The V gene lost 0 bases and the J gene lost 6 bases, with 6 bases spanning the gap. From roughly 390 ng of RNA, a library with molecular barcoded alpha/delta and beta/gamma adaptors was made. TCRdb independently ran MiXCR on the reads; one entry per CDR3 protein. The profile shows more than 45,000 distinct CDR3 sequences, around 20% of them singletons. This clonotype appeared many times. This chain connects TRBV5-4 to TRBJ1-1; no definite D call. This sequence originates from a donor aged 40 or over with multiple myeloma. Material: a population of CD138-negative cells sorted from bone marrow. CDR3 sequence reads: CASSLDWSEAFF. CDR3 DNA: TGTGCCAGCAGCTTGGACTGGTCTGAAGCTTTCTTT.